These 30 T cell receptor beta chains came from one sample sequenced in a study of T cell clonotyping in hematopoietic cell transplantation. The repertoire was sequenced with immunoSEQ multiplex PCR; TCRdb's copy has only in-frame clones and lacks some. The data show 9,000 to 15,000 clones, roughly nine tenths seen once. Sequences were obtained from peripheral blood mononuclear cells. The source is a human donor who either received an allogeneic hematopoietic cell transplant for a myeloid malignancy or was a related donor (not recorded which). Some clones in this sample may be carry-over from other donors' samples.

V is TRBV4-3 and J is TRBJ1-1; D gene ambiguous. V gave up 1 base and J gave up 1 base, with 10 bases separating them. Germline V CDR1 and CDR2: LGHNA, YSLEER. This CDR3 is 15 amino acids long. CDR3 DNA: TGCGCCAGCAGCCAAGGTCCTATAGGGAACACTGAAGCTTTCTTT. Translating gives CASSQGPIGNTEAFF.

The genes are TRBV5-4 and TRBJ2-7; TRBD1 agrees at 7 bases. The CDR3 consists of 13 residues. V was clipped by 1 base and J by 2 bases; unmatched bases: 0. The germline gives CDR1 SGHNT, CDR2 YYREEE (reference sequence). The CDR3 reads CASSLTGAYEQYF. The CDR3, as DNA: TGTGCCAGCAGCTTGACAGGGGCCTACGAGCAGTACTTC.

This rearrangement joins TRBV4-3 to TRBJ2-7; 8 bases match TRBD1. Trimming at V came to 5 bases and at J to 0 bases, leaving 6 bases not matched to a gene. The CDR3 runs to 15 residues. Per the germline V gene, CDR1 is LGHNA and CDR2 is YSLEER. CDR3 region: CASSRTGTGSYEQYF. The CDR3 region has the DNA TGCGCCAGCAGCAGAACCGGGACAGGCTCCTACGAGCAGTACTTC.

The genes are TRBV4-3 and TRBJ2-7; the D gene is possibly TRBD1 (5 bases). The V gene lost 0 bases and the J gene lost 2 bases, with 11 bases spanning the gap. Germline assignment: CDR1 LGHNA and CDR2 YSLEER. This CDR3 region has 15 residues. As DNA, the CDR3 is TGCGCCAGCAGCCAAGACTGGGTAGGGGCCTACGAGCAGTACTTC. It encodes CASSQDWVGAYEQYF.

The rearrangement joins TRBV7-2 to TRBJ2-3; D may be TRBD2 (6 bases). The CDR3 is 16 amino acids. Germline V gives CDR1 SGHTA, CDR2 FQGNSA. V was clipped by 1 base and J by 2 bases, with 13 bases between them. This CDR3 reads CASSLVGGGYTDTQYF. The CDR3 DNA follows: TGTGCCAGCAGCTTAGTAGGTGGGGGGTACACAGATACGCAGTATTTT.

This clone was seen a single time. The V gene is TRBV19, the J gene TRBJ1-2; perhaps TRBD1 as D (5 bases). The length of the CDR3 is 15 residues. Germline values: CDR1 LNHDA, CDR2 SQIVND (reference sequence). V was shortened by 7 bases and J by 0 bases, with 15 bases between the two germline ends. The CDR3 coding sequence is TGTGCCAGTATAGAGGGGTCTAGAGCTAACTATGGCTACACCTTC. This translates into CASIEGSRANYGYTF.

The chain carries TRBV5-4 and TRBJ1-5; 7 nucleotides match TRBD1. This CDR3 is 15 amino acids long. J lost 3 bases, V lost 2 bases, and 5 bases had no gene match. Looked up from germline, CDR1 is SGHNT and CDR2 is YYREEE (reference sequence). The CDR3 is CASSFSGGVNQPQHF. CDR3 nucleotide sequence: TGTGCCAGCAGCTTTTCAGGGGGGGTCAATCAGCCCCAGCATTTT.

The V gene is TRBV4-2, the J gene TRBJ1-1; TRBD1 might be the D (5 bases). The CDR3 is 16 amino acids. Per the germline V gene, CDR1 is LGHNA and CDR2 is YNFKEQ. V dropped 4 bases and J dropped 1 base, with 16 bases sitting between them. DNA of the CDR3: TGTGCCAGCAGCCGAGAACTCAGGGCAGAGAACACTGAAGCTTTCTTT. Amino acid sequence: CASSRELRAENTEAFF.

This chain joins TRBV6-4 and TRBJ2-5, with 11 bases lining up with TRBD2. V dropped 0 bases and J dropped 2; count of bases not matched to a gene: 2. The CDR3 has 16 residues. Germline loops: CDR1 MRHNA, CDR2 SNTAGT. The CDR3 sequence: CASSDSSSGGQETQYF. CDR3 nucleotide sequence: TGTGCCAGCAGTGACTCGTCTAGCGGGGGGCAAGAGACCCAGTACTTC.

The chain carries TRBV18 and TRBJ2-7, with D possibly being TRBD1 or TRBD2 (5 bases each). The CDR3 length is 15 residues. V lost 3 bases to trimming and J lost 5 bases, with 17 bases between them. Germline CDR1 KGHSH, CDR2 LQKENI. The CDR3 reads CASSPAREIADEQYF. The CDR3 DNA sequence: TGTGCCAGCTCACCGGCCAGGGAGATTGCCGACGAGCAGTACTTC.

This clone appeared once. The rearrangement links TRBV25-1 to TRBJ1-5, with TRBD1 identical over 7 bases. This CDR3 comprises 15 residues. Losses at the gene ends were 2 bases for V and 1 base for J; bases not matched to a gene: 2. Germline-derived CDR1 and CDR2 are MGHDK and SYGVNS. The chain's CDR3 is CASSEDRASNQPQHF. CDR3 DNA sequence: TGTGCCAGCAGTGAAGACAGGGCAAGCAATCAGCCCCAGCATTTT.

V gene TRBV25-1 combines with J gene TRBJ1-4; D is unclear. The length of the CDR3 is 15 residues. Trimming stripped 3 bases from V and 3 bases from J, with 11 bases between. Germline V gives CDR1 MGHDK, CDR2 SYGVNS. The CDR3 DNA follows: TGTGCCAGCAGTGAGCGAGGGCAGTCTAATGAAAAACTGTTTTTT. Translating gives CASSERGQSNEKLFF.

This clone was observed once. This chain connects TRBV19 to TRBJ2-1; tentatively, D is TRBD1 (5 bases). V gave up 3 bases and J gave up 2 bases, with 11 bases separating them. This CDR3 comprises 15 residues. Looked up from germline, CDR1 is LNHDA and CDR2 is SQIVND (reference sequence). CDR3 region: CASSIGQGPYNEQFF. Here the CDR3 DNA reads TGTGCCAGTAGTATTGGGCAGGGTCCCTACAATGAGCAGTTCTTC.

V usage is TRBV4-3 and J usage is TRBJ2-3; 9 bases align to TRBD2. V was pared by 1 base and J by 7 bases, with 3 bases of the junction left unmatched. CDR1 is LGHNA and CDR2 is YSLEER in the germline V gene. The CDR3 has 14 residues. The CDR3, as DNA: TGCGCCAGCAGCCAAGCTAGCGGGGTATATACGCAGTATTTT. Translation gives CASSQASGVYTQYF.

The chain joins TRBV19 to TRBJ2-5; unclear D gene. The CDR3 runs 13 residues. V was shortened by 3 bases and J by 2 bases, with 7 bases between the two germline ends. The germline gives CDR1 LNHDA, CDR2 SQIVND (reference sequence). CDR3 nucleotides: TGTGCCAGTAGTATTAGACTTCAAGAGACCCAGTACTTC. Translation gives CASSIRLQETQYF.

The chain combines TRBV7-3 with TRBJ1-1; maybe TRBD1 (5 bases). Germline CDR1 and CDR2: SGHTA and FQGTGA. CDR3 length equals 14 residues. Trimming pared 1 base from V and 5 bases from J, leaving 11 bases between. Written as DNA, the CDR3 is TGTGCCAGCAGCTTAAGAGGGGAGAGGACTGAAGCTTTCTTT. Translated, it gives CASSLRGERTEAFF.

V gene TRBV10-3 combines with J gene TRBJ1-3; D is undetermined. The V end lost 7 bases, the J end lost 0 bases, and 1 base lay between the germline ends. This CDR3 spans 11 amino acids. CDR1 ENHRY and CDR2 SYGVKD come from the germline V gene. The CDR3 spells CAITSGNTIYF. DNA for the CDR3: TGTGCCATCACCTCTGGAAACACCATATATTTT.

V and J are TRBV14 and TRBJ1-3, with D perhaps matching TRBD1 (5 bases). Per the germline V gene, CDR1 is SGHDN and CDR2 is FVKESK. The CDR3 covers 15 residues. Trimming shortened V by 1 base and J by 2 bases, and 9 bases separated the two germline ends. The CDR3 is CASSQVGRAGNTIYF. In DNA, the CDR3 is TGTGCCAGCAGCCAAGTAGGCAGGGCTGGAAACACCATATATTTT.

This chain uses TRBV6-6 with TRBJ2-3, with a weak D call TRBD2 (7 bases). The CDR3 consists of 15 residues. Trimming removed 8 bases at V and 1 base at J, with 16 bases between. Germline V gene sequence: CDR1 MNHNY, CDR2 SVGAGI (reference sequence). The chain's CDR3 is CASLTGGIGTDTQYF. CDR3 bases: TGTGCCAGCCTAACGGGGGGCATAGGCACAGATACGCAGTATTTT.

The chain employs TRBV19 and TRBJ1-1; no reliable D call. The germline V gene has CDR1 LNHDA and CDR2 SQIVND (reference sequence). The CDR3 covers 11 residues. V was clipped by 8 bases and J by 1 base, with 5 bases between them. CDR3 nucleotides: TGTGCCAGTCTGGGGAACACTGAAGCTTTCTTT. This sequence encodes CASLGNTEAFF.

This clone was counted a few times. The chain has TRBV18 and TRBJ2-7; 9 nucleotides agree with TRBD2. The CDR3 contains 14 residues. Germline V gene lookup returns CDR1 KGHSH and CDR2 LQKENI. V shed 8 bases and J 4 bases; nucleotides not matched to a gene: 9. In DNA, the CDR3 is TGTGCCAGCCTCCCAGCGGGGGGTGGTTACGAGCAGTACTTC. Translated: CASLPAGGGYEQYF.

Written as DNA, the CDR3 is TGTGCCAGCCTAGGAGCTAGGGAGCCTTCGAACACTGAAGCTTTCTTT. It encodes CASLGAREPSNTEAFF. The chain carries TRBV19 and TRBJ1-1; D unclear. The V end lost 9 bases, the J end lost 1 base, and 21 bases lay between the germline ends. Germline values: CDR1 LNHDA, CDR2 SQIVND (reference sequence). CDR3 size: 16 residues.

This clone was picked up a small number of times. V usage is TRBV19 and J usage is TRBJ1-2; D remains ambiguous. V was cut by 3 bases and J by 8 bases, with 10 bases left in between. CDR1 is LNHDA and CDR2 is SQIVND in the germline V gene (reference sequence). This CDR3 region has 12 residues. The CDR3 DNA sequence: TGTGCCAGTAGTATCTCTCGTCGGGGCTACACCTTC. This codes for CASSISRRGYTF.

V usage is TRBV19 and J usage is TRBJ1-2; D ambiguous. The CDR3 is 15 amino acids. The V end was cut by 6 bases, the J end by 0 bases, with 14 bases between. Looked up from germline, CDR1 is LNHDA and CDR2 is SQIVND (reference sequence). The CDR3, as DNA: TGTGCCAGTAGGGATACAGAGGTCCCTAACTATGGCTACACCTTC. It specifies CASRDTEVPNYGYTF.

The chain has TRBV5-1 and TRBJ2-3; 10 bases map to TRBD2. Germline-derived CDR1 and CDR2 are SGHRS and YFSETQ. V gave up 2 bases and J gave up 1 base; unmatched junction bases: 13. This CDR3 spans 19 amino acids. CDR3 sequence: CASSLQLAGVQRGTDTQYF. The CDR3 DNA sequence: TGCGCCAGCAGCTTACAGCTAGCGGGGGTCCAGAGGGGCACAGATACGCAGTATTTT.

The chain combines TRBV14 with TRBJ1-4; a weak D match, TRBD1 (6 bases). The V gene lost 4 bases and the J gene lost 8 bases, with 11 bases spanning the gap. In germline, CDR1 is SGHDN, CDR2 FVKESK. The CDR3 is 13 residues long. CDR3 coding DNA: TGTGCCAGCAGCCCTGGGAGGGGGGAAAAACTGTTTTTT. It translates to CASSPGRGEKLFF.

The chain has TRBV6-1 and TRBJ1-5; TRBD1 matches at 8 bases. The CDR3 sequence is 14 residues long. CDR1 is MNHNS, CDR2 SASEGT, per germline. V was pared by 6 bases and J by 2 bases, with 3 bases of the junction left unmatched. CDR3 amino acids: CASSLTGGNQPQHF. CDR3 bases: TGTGCCAGCAGCTTGACAGGGGGCAATCAGCCCCAGCATTTT.

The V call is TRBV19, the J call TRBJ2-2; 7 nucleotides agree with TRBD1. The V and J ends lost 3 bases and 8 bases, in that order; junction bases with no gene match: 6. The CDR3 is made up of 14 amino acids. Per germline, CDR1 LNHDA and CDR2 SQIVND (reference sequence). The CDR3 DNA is TGTGCCAGTAGTATGCTTAGGGGGCGTGGGGAGCTGTTTTTT. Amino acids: CASSMLRGRGELFF.

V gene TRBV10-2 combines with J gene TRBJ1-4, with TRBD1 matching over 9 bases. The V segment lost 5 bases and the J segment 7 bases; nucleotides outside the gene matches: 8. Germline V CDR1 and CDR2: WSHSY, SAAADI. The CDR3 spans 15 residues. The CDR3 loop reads CASSPNWDRAEKLFF. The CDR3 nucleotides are TGCGCCAGCAGTCCCAATTGGGACAGGGCTGAAAAACTGTTTTTT.

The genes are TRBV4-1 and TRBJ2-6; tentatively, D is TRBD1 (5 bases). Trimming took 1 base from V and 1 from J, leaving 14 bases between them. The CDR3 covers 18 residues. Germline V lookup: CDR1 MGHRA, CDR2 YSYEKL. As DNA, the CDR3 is TGCGCCAGCAGCCAAGTCCATGGACACTCGTCTGGGGCCAACGTCCTGACTTTC. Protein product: CASSQVHGHSSGANVLTF.